The next 9 T cell receptor beta chains were all read from a single sample in a study of blood T cell repertoires in COVID-19 (TCRdb year 2020). Library preparation was by the immunoSEQ multiplex PCR assay. Held by TCRdb, this immuneACCESS table contains in-frame sequences only and omits some clones. Under half of the omission traces to an unresolved V gene where checked; the cause of the rest is unknown. The sample table lists 100,000 to 150,000 clones, around 83% of them with a count of one. The biggest ten clones account for around 3% of the sample. The sequencing sample was made of peripheral blood. All receptors come from an elderly woman with COVID-19, enrolled during active disease.

The V gene is TRBV6-5, the J gene TRBJ1-5; no reliable D call. Germline values: CDR1 MNHEY, CDR2 SVGAGI. Trimming took off 7 bases at V and 3 bases at J, with 7 bases between the two ends. The CDR3 is made up of 12 amino acids. CDR3 residues: CASIKNNQPQHF. The CDR3 DNA follows: TGTGCCAGCATAAAAAACAATCAGCCCCAGCATTTT.

This clone came up once. The rearrangement links TRBV6-5 to TRBJ1-5; 7 bases are shared with TRBD1. This CDR3 is built from 12 residues. Germline values: CDR1 MNHEY, CDR2 SVGAGI. V was pared by 7 bases and J by 6 bases, with 3 bases of the junction left unmatched. The CDR3 nucleotides read TGTGCCAGCACTACAGGGGCTCAGCCCCAGCATTTT. Translating gives CASTTGAQPQHF.

The gene calls are TRBV6-5 and TRBJ2-5; the D gene is possibly TRBD1 (5 bases). Germline lookup yields CDR1 MNHEY and CDR2 SVGAGI. The CDR3 covers 14 residues. Trimming removed 6 bases at V and 2 bases at J, with 13 bases between. The CDR3, as DNA: TGTGCCAGCAGCCGGCCAGGGAAACAAGAGACCCAGTACTTC. Protein: CASSRPGKQETQYF.

CDR3 in amino acids: CASSHDSGGLAGVAGELFF. DNA for the CDR3: TGTGCCAGCAGCCACGACAGTGGGGGACTAGCGGGAGTTGCCGGGGAGCTGTTTTTT. The chain has TRBV4-2 and TRBJ2-2; 14 bases are a match to TRBD2. V lost 3 bases to trimming and J lost 6 bases; unmatched junction nucleotides: 12. Germline loops: CDR1 LGHNA, CDR2 YNFKEQ. The CDR3 contains 19 residues.

This sequence joins TRBV28 and TRBJ1-5; D is perhaps TRBD1 (6 bases). Germline V gene data show CDR1 as MDHEN and CDR2 as SYDVKM. The CDR3 extends over 12 amino acids. V lost 6 bases to trimming and J lost 11 bases, with 14 bases between them. CDR3 in amino acids: CASSYGGAAQHF. The CDR3 coding sequence is TGTGCCAGCAGCTATGGGGGCGCGGCCCAGCATTTT. The variable domain in full, completed from reference TRBV28 and TRBJ1-5, reads DVKVTQSSRYLVKRTGEKVFLECVQDMDHENMFWYRQDPGLGLRLIYFSYDVKMKEKGDIPEGYSVSREKKERFSLILESASTNQTSMYLCASSYGGAAQHFGDGTRLSIL.

This chain joins TRBV7-8 and TRBJ1-2; tentatively, D is TRBD1 (5 bases). CDR1 is SGHVS, CDR2 FQNEAQ, per germline. V shed 2 bases and J shed 6 bases, with 10 bases lying between them. The CDR3 is 13 residues long. The CDR3 nucleotides read TGTGCCAGCAGCTTATCAGGGCTGGATGGCTACACCTTC. Protein: CASSLSGLDGYTF.

CDR3 loop: CASSLDRNTGELFF. The DNA of the CDR3 is TGTGCCAGCAGCTTAGATAGGAACACCGGGGAGCTGTTTTTT. The chain couples TRBV7-9 to TRBJ2-2; D unclear. Trimming shortened V by 1 base and J by 1 base, and 4 bases separated the two germline ends. Germline V CDR1 and CDR2: SEHNR, FQNEAQ (reference sequence). This CDR3 spans 14 amino acids.

The genes are TRBV20-1 and TRBJ1-6; 7 nucleotides agree with TRBD1. V was pared by 3 bases and J by 6 bases, with 11 bases of the junction left unmatched. The germline CDR1 and CDR2 sequences are DFQATT and SNEGSKA (reference sequence). The CDR3 loop spans 16 amino acids. CDR3 amino acids: CSASSVGDSLNSPLHF. The CDR3 DNA reads TGCAGTGCTAGTTCGGTGGGGGACAGCCTTAATTCACCCCTCCACTTT.

Many counts were recorded for this clone. The rearrangement joins TRBV6-4 to TRBJ2-2; a weak D match, TRBD2 (5 bases). Germline V lookup: CDR1 MRHNA, CDR2 SNTAGT. This CDR3 has 15 amino acids. The V end lost 3 bases, the J end lost 0 bases, and 8 bases lay between the germline ends. The CDR3 DNA sequence: TGTGCCAGCAGTGAGGGGAGTTCGAACACCGGGGAGCTGTTTTTT. As protein: CASSEGSSNTGELFF.